This is a list of T cell receptor beta chains from one sample in a study of cytomegalovirus exposure and HLA in healthy donors. Profiling relied on immunoSEQ multiplex PCR, and the TCRdb table lists in-frame clones only, not all of them. The sample consists of roughly 230,000 clones, around 80% of them appearing once. The sample comprised PBMCs. The source of these receptors is a boy aged 5-17 years in good health and CMV-seronegative. Both conserved end residues are part of each CDR3. A D gene is named only where the DNA matches it firmly. Rows give clone size only sometimes, using once, few, many, or a class for an expanded clone.

d_gene: -; j_gene: TRBJ2-5; v_gene: TRBV5-1; abundance: few; CDR3nt: TGCGCCAGCAGCTCTACCGACATTCAGGGGGAGACCCAGTACTTC; CDR3aa: CASSSTDIQGETQYF
d_gene: -; j_gene: TRBJ2-3; v_gene: TRBV11-1; abundance: -; CDR3nt: TGTGCCAGCAGCCCTGGAGGACGGGGCACAGATACGCAGTATTTT; CDR3aa: CASSPGGRGTDTQYF
d_gene: TRBD2; j_gene: TRBJ2-3; v_gene: TRBV5-6; abundance: -; CDR3nt: TGTGCCAGCAGCTTGGAGACTAGCGGCACAGATACGCAGTATTTT; CDR3aa: CASSLETSGTDTQYF
d_gene: -; j_gene: TRBJ2-7; v_gene: TRBV10-1; abundance: -; CDR3nt: TGCGCCATCGAGAAACAGGCGCGAATCGAGCAGTACTTC; CDR3aa: CAIEKQARIEQYF
d_gene: -; j_gene: TRBJ2-2; v_gene: TRBV10-3; abundance: few; CDR3nt: TGTGCCATCAGTGATAGGAGTTCCGGGGAGCTGTTTTTT; CDR3aa: CAISDRSSGELFF
d_gene: TRBD1; j_gene: TRBJ2-1; v_gene: TRBV11-3; abundance: -; CDR3nt: TGTGCCAGCAGCTTAGACCTGGCAGGGGGCTACAATGAGCAGTTCTTC; CDR3aa: CASSLDLAGGYNEQFF
d_gene: -; j_gene: TRBJ2-1; v_gene: TRBV5-1; abundance: -; CDR3nt: TGCGCCAGCAGCTTGGAGGTTCCGGGAAATGAGCAGTTCTTC; CDR3aa: CASSLEVPGNEQFF
d_gene: -; j_gene: TRBJ1-1; v_gene: TRBV7-2; abundance: once; CDR3nt: TGTGCCAGCAGCTGGGAGAGTGAAGCTTTCTTT; CDR3aa: CASSWESEAFF
d_gene: -; j_gene: TRBJ2-7; v_gene: TRBV7-9; abundance: once; CDR3nt: TGTGCCAGCAGCTCAAAACAAAGCGAGCAGTACTTC; CDR3aa: CASSSKQSEQYF
d_gene: TRBD2; j_gene: TRBJ2-3; v_gene: TRBV7-7; abundance: -; CDR3nt: TGTGCTAGCAGCTTAGGATGGGGGGGGTGCACAGATACGCAGTATTTT; CDR3aa: CASSLGWGGCTDTQYF
d_gene: -; j_gene: TRBJ1-6; v_gene: TRBV5-4; abundance: -; CDR3nt: TGTGCCAGCAGCACTACAGGGAGAGGCTATTCACCCCTCCACTTT; CDR3aa: CASSTTGRGYSPLHF
d_gene: TRBD1; j_gene: TRBJ2-7; v_gene: TRBV10-1; abundance: -; CDR3nt: TGCGCCGCCCCCGGGACAGTCAACTACGAGCAGTACTTC; CDR3aa: CAAPGTVNYEQYF
d_gene: -; j_gene: TRBJ1-1; v_gene: TRBV5-1; abundance: -; CDR3nt: TGCGCCAGCAGCAGGGGACAGAACACTGAAGCTTTCTTT; CDR3aa: CASSRGQNTEAFF
d_gene: -; j_gene: TRBJ2-3; v_gene: TRBV7-9; abundance: -; CDR3nt: TGTGCCAGCAGCTTAAAGCTCGCGAGTACGCAGTATTTT; CDR3aa: CASSLKLASTQYF
d_gene: -; j_gene: TRBJ1-5; v_gene: TRBV6-1; abundance: -; CDR3nt: TGTGCCAGCAGGGGGTTGGGAGAAGGACAGCCCCAGCATTTT; CDR3aa: CASRGLGEGQPQHF
d_gene: -; j_gene: TRBJ1-1; v_gene: TRBV11-3; abundance: -; CDR3nt: TGTGCCAGCACACGGCGGAGGTCAGGGGAAAATTCTGAAGCTTTCTTT; CDR3aa: CASTRRRSGENSEAFF
d_gene: TRBD1; j_gene: TRBJ1-1; v_gene: TRBV6-6; abundance: -; CDR3nt: TGTGCCAGCAGCCTTACCGGACAGGGAGGGACTGAAGCTTTCTTT; CDR3aa: CASSLTGQGGTEAFF
d_gene: TRBD2; j_gene: TRBJ2-7; v_gene: TRBV18; abundance: -; CDR3nt: TGTGCCAGCTCTTTCGGACTAGCGGGGGGGCCGAGCGAGCAGTACTTC; CDR3aa: CASSFGLAGGPSEQYF
d_gene: TRBD1; j_gene: TRBJ1-5; v_gene: TRBV2; abundance: -; CDR3nt: TGTGCCAGCAGTGCCACACGGGACAGAGACAATCAGCCCCAGCATTTT; CDR3aa: CASSATRDRDNQPQHF
d_gene: -; j_gene: TRBJ2-7; v_gene: TRBV2; abundance: -; CDR3nt: TGTGCCAGCAGTGACAGGGGCTCTCCCTACGAGCAGTACTTC; CDR3aa: CASSDRGSPYEQYF
d_gene: -; j_gene: TRBJ1-3; v_gene: TRBV5-1; abundance: -; CDR3nt: TGCGCCAGCAGCTTGACAGCCGGAACTTCAAACACCATATATTTT; CDR3aa: CASSLTAGTSNTIYF
d_gene: TRBD2; j_gene: TRBJ2-4; v_gene: TRBV5-4; abundance: -; CDR3nt: TGTGCCAGCAGCTTCCGACTAGCGGGTACCAAAAACATTCAGTACTTC; CDR3aa: CASSFRLAGTKNIQYF
d_gene: TRBD2; j_gene: TRBJ2-5; v_gene: TRBV5-4; abundance: -; CDR3nt: TGTGCCAGCAGCTTGTACGGGGGGGCGGAAGAGACCCAGTACTTC; CDR3aa: CASSLYGGAEETQYF
d_gene: -; j_gene: TRBJ2-7; v_gene: TRBV27; abundance: -; CDR3nt: TGTGCCAGCAGTTTTCTCGGGACGGGAGAAGGGTACGAGCAGTACTTC; CDR3aa: CASSFLGTGEGYEQYF
d_gene: TRBD2; j_gene: TRBJ2-2; v_gene: TRBV5-4; abundance: -; CDR3nt: TGTGCCAGCAGCTTTGAGGCGGGAGGGCCGGACACCGGGGAGCTGTTTTTT; CDR3aa: CASSFEAGGPDTGELFF
d_gene: -; j_gene: TRBJ1-1; v_gene: TRBV5-6; abundance: -; CDR3nt: TGTGCCAGCTCTACGGGGGAACTGAACACTGAAGCTTTCTTT; CDR3aa: CASSTGELNTEAFF